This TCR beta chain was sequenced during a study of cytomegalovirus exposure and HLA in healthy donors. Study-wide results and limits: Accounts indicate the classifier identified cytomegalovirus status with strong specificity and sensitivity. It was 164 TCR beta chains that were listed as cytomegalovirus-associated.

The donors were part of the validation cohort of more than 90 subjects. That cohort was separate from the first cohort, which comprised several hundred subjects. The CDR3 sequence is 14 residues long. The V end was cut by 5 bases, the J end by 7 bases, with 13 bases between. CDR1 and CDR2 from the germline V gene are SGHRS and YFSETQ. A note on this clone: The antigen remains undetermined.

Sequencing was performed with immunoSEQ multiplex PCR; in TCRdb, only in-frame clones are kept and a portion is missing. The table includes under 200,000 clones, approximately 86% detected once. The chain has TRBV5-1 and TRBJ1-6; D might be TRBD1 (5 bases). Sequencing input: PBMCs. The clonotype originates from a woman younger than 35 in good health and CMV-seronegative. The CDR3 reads CASRRDPGNSPLHF. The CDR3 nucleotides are TGCGCCAGCAGGCGGGACCCGGGCAATTCACCCCTCCACTTT.